These 4 T cell receptor beta chains originate from one sample sequenced in a study of regulatory T cells in long-lasting Graves disease. Time point indicated: newly diagnosed GD, antithyroid drugs for less than 3 months. Following extraction of RNA from PBMCs, that RNA was used to make the TCR library. Building the TCR beta libraries relied on iRepertoire HTBI primers, and CDR3 regions underwent Arm-PCR. Each CDR3 protein gets one entry after TCRdb re-called the multiplex PCR reads with MiXCR. The sample comprises around 500,000 distinct CDR3 sequences, more than 15% of which are singletons, and around 25% rests with the top ten. This sample was shared with a second study, whose subject was T cells in Graves' hyperthyroidism and ophthalmopathy.

Sequenced here: peripheral blood mononuclear cells (PBMCs), sampled at new diagnosis, from a patient treated with antithyroid drugs. These TCRs come from a woman aged 40-65 years with Graves disease.

J is TRBJ2-3 and V is TRBV7-8; 10 nucleotides align to TRBD2. The CDR3 has 17 amino acids. Germline V CDR1 and CDR2: SGHVS, FQNEAQ. V lost 2 bases, J lost 4 bases, and 9 bases stayed unmatched. Here the CDR3 DNA reads TGTGCCAGCAGCTTACCCCGACAGGGGACTAGCGCAGATACGCAGTATTTT. Protein: CASSLPRQGTSADTQYF.

This clonotype showed up many times. J is TRBJ1-1 and V is TRBV27; D uncertain. The CDR3 consists of 14 residues. From germline, CDR1 is MNHEY and CDR2 SMNVEV (reference sequence). V lost 3 bases and J 0 bases, leaving 8 bases between the germline ends. The DNA for the CDR3 is TGTGCCAGCAGTTTGACAATCATGAACACTGAAGCTTTCTTT. Its protein is CASSLTIMNTEAFF.

In regard to this clonotype: One junction end does not reproduce the germline sequence, and a read error may be involved. This chain uses TRBV4-1 with TRBJ2-5, with D perhaps TRBD1 (5 bases). Germline CDR1 MGHRA, CDR2 YSYEKL. The CDR3 runs to 14 residues. This chain's CDR3 is CASSSPPGQETQYF. DNA of the CDR3: TGTGCCAGCAGCTCCCCGCCAGGGCAAGAGACCCAGTACTTC.

The chain recombines TRBV4-2 with TRBJ1-6; possibly TRBD1 for D (6 bases). Trimming shortened V by 0 bases and J by 9 bases, and 15 bases separated the two germline ends. From germline, CDR1 is LGHNA and CDR2 YNFKEQ. This CDR3 contains 16 residues. CDR3 bases: TGTGCCAGCAGCCAAGACCCCAGGGGATCTAGTTCACCCCTCCACTTT. Its translation: CASSQDPRGSSSPLHF.